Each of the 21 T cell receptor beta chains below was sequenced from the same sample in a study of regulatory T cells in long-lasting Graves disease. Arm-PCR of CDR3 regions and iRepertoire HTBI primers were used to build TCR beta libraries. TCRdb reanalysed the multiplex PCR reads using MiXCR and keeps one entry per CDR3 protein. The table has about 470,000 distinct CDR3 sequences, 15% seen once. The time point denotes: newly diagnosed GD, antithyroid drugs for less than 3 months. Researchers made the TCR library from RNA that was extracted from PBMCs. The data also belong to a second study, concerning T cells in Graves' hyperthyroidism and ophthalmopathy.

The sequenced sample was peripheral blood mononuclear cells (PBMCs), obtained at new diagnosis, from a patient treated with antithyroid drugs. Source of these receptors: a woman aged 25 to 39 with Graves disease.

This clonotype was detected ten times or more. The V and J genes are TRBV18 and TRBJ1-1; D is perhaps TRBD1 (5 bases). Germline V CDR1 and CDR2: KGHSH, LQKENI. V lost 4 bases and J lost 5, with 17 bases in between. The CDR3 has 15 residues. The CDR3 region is CASSRTGRGKTEAFF. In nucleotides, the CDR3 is TGTGCCAGCTCACGGACTGGGAGGGGTAAGACTGAAGCTTTCTTT.

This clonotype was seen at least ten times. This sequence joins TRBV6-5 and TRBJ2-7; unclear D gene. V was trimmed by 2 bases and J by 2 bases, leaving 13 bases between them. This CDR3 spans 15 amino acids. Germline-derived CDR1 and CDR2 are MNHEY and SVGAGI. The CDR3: CASSYPADGTYEQYF. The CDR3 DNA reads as TGTGCCAGCAGTTACCCCGCGGACGGAACCTACGAGCAGTACTTC.

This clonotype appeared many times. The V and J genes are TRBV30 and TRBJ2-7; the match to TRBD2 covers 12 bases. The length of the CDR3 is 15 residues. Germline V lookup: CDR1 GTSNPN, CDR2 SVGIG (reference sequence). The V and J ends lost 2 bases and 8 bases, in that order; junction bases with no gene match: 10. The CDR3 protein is CAWSLGGTSGSQQYF. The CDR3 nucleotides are TGTGCCTGGAGTCTCGGGGGGACTAGCGGGTCCCAGCAGTACTTC.

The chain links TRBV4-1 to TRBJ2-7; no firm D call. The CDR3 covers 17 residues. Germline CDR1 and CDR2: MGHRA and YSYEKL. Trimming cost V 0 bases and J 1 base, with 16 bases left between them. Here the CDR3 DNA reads TGCGCCAGCAGCCAAGAGAAAAAGGGCCCTATTTCCTACGAGCAGTACTTC. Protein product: CASSQEKKGPISYEQYF.

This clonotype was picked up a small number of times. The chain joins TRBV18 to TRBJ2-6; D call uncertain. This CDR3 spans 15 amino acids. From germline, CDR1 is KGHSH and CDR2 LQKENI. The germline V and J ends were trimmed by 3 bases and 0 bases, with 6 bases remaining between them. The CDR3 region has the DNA TGTGCCAGCTCACCGTCCAACTCTGGGGCCAACGTCCTGACTTTC. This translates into CASSPSNSGANVLTF.

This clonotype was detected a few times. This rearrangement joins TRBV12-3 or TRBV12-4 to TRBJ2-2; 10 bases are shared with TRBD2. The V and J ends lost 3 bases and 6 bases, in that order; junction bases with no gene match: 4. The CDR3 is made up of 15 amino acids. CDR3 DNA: TGTGCCAGCAGTTTTCCTAGCGGGAGTCCCGGGGAGCTGTTTTTT. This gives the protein CASSFPSGSPGELFF.

CDR3 residues: CASGLVVGGSATLYEQYF. DNA of the CDR3: TGTGCTAGTGGTTTGGTAGTAGGGGGGAGCGCAACCCTCTACGAGCAGTACTTC. The chain combines TRBV12-5 with TRBJ2-7; perhaps D is TRBD1 or TRBD2 (6 bases each). The CDR3 contains 18 residues. V was cut by 0 bases and J by 3 bases, with 21 bases left in between. Germline CDR1 and CDR2: LGHNT and FRNRAP.

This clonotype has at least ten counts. CDR3 sequence: CASSTGHLYTQYF. Written as DNA, the CDR3 is TGTGCCAGCAGTACCGGACACCTCTATACGCAGTATTTT. The chain uses TRBV6-1 and TRBJ2-3, with a tentative D call TRBD1 (5 bases). V was shortened by 5 bases and J by 7 bases, with 13 bases between the two germline ends. Germline CDR1 and CDR2: MNHNS and SASEGT. The CDR3 is 13 amino acids.

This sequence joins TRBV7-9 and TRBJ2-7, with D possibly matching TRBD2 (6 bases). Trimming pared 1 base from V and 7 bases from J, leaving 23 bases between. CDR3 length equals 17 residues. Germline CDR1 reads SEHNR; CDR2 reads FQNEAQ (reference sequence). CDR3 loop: CASSLDDLGIAGKEQYF. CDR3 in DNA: TGTGCCAGCAGCTTAGACGACCTTGGGATTGCGGGGAAAGAGCAGTACTTC.

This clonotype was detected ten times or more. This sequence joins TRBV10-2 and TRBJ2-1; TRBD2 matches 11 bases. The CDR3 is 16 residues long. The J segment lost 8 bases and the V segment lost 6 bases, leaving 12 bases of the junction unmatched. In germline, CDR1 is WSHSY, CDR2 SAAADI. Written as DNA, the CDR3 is TGCGCCAGCAGCAACAGCTTAGCGGGAGGGATCTATGAGCAGTTCTTC. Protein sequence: CASSNSLAGGIYEQFF.

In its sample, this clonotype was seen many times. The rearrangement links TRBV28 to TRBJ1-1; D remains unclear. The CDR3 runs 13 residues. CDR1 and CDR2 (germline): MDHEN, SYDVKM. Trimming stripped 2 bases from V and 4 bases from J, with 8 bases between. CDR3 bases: TGTGCCAGCAGTTTACAGGTAGCCACTGAAGCTTTCTTT. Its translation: CASSLQVATEAFF.

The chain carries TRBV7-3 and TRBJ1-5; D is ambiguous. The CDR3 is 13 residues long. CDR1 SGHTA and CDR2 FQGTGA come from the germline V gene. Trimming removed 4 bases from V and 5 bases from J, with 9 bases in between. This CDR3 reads CASSSGRHQPQHF. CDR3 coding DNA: TGTGCCAGCAGCTCGGGGAGGCATCAGCCCCAGCATTTT.

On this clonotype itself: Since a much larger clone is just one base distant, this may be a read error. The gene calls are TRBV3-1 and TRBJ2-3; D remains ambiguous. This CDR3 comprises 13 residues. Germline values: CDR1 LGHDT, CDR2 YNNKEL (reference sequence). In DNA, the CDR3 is TGTGCCACCAGCCAAGATATCCCAGATACGCAGTATTTT. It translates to CATSQDIPDTQYF.

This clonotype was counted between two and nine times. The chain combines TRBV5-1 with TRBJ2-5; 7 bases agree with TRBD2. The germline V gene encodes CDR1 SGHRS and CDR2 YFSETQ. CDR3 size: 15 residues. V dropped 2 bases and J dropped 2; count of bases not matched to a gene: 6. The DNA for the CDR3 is TGCGCCAGCAGCTTAGCTAGCGGCAAACAAGAGACCCAGTACTTC. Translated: CASSLASGKQETQYF.

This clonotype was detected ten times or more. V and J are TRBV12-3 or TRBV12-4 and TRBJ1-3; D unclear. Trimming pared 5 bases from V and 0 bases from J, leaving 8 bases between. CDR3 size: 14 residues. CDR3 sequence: CASSVDFSGNTIYF. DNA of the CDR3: TGTGCCAGCAGTGTCGACTTCTCTGGAAACACCATATATTTT.

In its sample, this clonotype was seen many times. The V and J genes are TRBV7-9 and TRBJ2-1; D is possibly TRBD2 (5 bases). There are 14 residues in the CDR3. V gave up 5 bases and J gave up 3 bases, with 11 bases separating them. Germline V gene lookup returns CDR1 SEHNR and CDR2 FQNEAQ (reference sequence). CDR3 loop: CASSPRELYNEQFF. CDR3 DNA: TGTGCCAGCAGCCCTAGGGAGCTCTACAATGAGCAGTTCTTC.

The CDR3 protein is CSAGRLETQYF. The CDR3 coding sequence is TGCAGTGCGGGGCGGTTGGAGACCCAGTACTTC. The rearrangement links TRBV20-1 to TRBJ2-5; a possible D gene is TRBD1 (5 bases). This CDR3 region has 11 residues. V was shortened by 6 bases and J by 5 bases, with 10 bases between the two germline ends. Germline CDR1 reads DFQATT; CDR2 reads SNEGSKA (reference sequence).

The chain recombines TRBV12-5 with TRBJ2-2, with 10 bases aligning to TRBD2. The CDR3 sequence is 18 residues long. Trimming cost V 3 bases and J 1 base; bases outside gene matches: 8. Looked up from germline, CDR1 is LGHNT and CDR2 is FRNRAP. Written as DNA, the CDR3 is TGTGCTAGTGGTTTTCGATCCGGGACTAGCGTGAACACCGGGGAGCTGTTTTTT. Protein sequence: CASGFRSGTSVNTGELFF.

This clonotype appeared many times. In nucleotides, the CDR3 is TGTGCCAGCGGGCTAGCGGGAGTTTGGGAGACCCAGTACTTC. It yields the protein CASGLAGVWETQYF. The chain combines TRBV5-4 with TRBJ2-5; 10 bases map to TRBD2. The CDR3 is 14 amino acids. The junction had 8 bases not matched to a gene; V was cut back by 7 bases and J by 5 bases. Germline lookup yields CDR1 SGHNT and CDR2 YYREEE (reference sequence).

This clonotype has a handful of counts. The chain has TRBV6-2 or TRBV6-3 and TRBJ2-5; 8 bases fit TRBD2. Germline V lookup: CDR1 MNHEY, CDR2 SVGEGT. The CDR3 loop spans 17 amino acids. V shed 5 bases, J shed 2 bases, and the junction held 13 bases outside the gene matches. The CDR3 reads CASSETTAGGLQETQYF. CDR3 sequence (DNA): TGTGCCAGCAGTGAAACAACGGCGGGAGGCCTACAAGAGACCCAGTACTTC.

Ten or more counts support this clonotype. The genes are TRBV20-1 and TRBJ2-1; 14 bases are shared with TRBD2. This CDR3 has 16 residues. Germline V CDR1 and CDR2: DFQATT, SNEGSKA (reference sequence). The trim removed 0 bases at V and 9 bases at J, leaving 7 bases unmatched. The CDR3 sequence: CSARDYRLAGGSEQFF. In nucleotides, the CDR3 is TGCAGTGCTAGAGACTATAGACTAGCGGGGGGGAGTGAGCAGTTCTTC.